These T cell receptor beta chains were read from a single sample in a study of T-cell reconstitution after alpha-beta-depleted transplantation in children. One entry per CDR3 protein, called by TCRdb with MiXCR from the PCR reads. The sample gives around 530,000 distinct CDR3 sequences, around a third of which show up once; 2.4% is in the top ten. This specimen was PBMCs from the stem cell graft donor, taken from the stem cell graft. The source is a human donor who donated a stem cell graft to a child with aplastic anemia. The CDR3 runs from the conserved cysteine through the conserved F or W.

v_call: TRBV10-3
j_call: TRBJ1-5
cdr3_aa: CAISEVQHQPQHF

v_call: TRBV5-4
j_call: TRBJ1-2
cdr3_aa: CASSYEPDRANGYTF

v_call: TRBV28
j_call: TRBJ1-1
cdr3_aa: CASIHRGKGTEAFF

v_call: TRBV20-1
j_call: TRBJ2-2
cdr3_aa: CSARDRTARTGELFF

v_call: TRBV12-3/TRBV12-4
j_call: TRBJ1-2
cdr3_aa: CASSLALGGLMSGYTF

v_call: TRBV6-2/TRBV6-3
j_call: TRBJ2-1
cdr3_aa: CASSYRGTSGPNEQFF

v_call: TRBV6-1
j_call: TRBJ1-4
cdr3_aa: CASSAPSARMDEKLFF

v_call: TRBV12-3/TRBV12-4
j_call: TRBJ2-7
cdr3_aa: CASSLATSGSYEQYF

v_call: TRBV20-1
j_call: TRBJ1-2
cdr3_aa: CSARGGGRNYGYTF

v_call: TRBV13
j_call: TRBJ2-2
cdr3_aa: CASSLGRRTNTGELFF

v_call: TRBV20-1
j_call: TRBJ1-6
cdr3_aa: CSAYTGTGLNSPLHF

v_call: TRBV7-2
j_call: TRBJ2-7
cdr3_aa: CASSPTGIEQYF

v_call: TRBV6-5
j_call: TRBJ2-1
cdr3_aa: CASSWTPSYNEQFF